These 28 T cell receptor beta chains were all obtained from the same sample, sequenced in a study of graft-versus-host responses after intestinal transplantation. Clones were read by immunoSEQ multiplex PCR, and TCRdb kept only the in-frame ones, dropping some. The sample holds roughly 25,000 clones, over 85% seen once. The sample in question was PBMCs, obtained 18 days after transplant. All receptors derive from a human patient who received an intestinal transplant, so some T cells may come from the graft donor.

The chain links TRBV9 to TRBJ1-6; no clear D gene. V was trimmed by 3 bases and J by 10 bases, leaving 8 bases between them. The germline V gene encodes CDR1 SGDLS and CDR2 YYNGEE. CDR3 length: 12 amino acids. Here the CDR3 reads CASSGPGSPLHF. The DNA for the CDR3 is TGTGCCAGCAGCGGGCCCGGGTCACCCCTCCACTTT.

The genes are TRBV12-2 and TRBJ1-6. TRBV12-2 is assigned pseudogene status. CDR3 size: 14 residues. The CDR3 loop reads CALRGGSLTSPLHF. The CDR3 coding sequence is TGTGCCCTGCGTGGAGGGAGTCTAACCTCACCCCTCCACTTT.

J is TRBJ2-1 and V is TRBV7-2; no firm D call. Between the trimmed V and J ends, which lost 3 bases and 5 bases, there was a span of 11 bases. The CDR3 sequence is 14 residues long. Germline-derived CDR1 and CDR2 are SGHTA and FQGNSA. CDR3: CASSLVRVNNEQFF. CDR3 nucleotides: TGTGCCAGCAGCTTGGTCCGGGTGAACAATGAGCAGTTCTTC.

This clone was seen just once. CDR3 DNA: TGTGCCAGCAGTGGGTCGGACAGGTCCTACGAGCAGTACTTC. It specifies CASSGSDRSYEQYF. The chain joins TRBV6-1 to TRBJ2-7; TRBD1 matches at 7 bases. The CDR3 has 14 amino acids. Germline CDR1 and CDR2: MNHNS and SASEGT. V trimming: 4 bases; J trimming: 1 base; junction bases outside the gene matches: 4.

CDR3 sequence reads: CASSLRWGSGNTGNTIYF. The CDR3 coding sequence is TGCGCCAGCAGCTTGAGGTGGGGGAGCGGGAATACTGGAAACACCATATATTTT. This chain joins TRBV5-1 and TRBJ1-3; tentatively, D is TRBD1 (5 bases). The germline CDR1 and CDR2 sequences are SGHRS and YFSETQ. V was clipped by 1 base and J by 2 bases, with 19 bases between them. This CDR3 has 18 amino acids.

V usage is TRBV15 and J usage is TRBJ2-7; weak D call: TRBD1 (6 bases). CDR1 LNHNV and CDR2 YYDKDF come from the germline V gene (reference sequence). The CDR3 spans 12 residues. Trimming stripped 6 bases from V and 0 bases from J, with 6 bases between. The CDR3 DNA sequence: TGTGCCACCAGGGGGGCCTCCTACGAGCAGTACTTC. The encoded protein is CATRGASYEQYF.

CDR3 loop: CASSLGVGTGAGIYEQYF. The CDR3 region has the DNA TGTGCCAGCAGCTTAGGGGTAGGGACGGGGGCTGGTATCTACGAGCAGTACTTC. V is TRBV7-9 and J is TRBJ2-7; TRBD1 or TRBD2 may be the D gene (6 bases each). The CDR3 runs to 18 residues. Germline CDR1 SEHNR, CDR2 FQNEAQ (reference sequence). V gave up 1 base and J gave up 3 bases, with 22 bases separating them.

V and J are TRBV9 and TRBJ2-2; TRBD1 agrees at 7 bases. Unmatched junction bases numbered 8, after V lost 3 bases and J lost 6 bases. Germline V gene sequence: CDR1 SGDLS, CDR2 YYNGEE. The CDR3 totals 15 residues. The CDR3 DNA reads as TGTGCCAGCAGCGGTTCTGGGACAGCCCCCGGGGAGCTGTTTTTT. As protein: CASSGSGTAPGELFF.

The chain employs TRBV5-6 and TRBJ2-3; 7 positions match TRBD2. V was clipped by 2 bases and J by 0 bases; unmatched bases: 3. This CDR3 spans 15 amino acids. Per germline, CDR1 SGHDT and CDR2 YYEEEE. The CDR3 bases are TGTGCCAGCAGCTTACTAGCGTCAAGCACAGATACGCAGTATTTT. Protein product: CASSLLASSTDTQYF.

This clone occurred once. The DNA for the CDR3 is TGTGCCAGCAGTGAGAGGCCGGCCGGGGGCGAGCAGTACTTC. Translating gives CASSERPAGGEQYF. The V call is TRBV6-1, the J call TRBJ2-7; perhaps TRBD2 as D (6 bases). The ends were cut back, 3 bases at V and 6 bases at J, with 15 bases in the middle. Germline V gives CDR1 MNHNS, CDR2 SASEGT. This CDR3 is 14 amino acids long.

The genes are TRBV5-1 and TRBJ2-7; D perhaps matches TRBD1 (7 bases). CDR1 and CDR2 from the germline V gene are SGHRS and YFSETQ. The CDR3 spans 18 residues. V gave up 5 bases and J gave up 0 bases, with 24 bases separating them. CDR3 amino acids: CASRDAGGGGLFSYEQYF. CDR3 bases: TGCGCCAGCAGAGACGCAGGGGGAGGCGGACTTTTCTCCTACGAGCAGTACTTC.

This sequence joins TRBV7-8 and TRBJ2-7; 8 nucleotides line up with TRBD1. The CDR3 contains 17 residues. Germline loops: CDR1 SGHVS, CDR2 FQNEAQ. V dropped 5 bases and J dropped 1; count of bases not matched to a gene: 13. This chain's CDR3 is CASSTEVLRTGSYEQYF. The DNA for the CDR3 is TGTGCCAGCAGCACTGAGGTCCTCCGGACAGGGTCCTACGAGCAGTACTTC.

This clone was picked up a small number of times. V gene TRBV10-3 combines with J gene TRBJ1-1; 7 nucleotides agree with TRBD1. Trimming at V came to 2 bases and at J to 6 bases, leaving 3 bases not matched to a gene. The CDR3 has 13 residues. Germline CDR1 ENHRY, CDR2 SYGVKD. The CDR3 loop reads CAISEQQGSEAFF. CDR3 in DNA: TGTGCCATCAGTGAGCAACAGGGGTCTGAAGCTTTCTTT.

J is TRBJ1-1 and V is TRBV15, with D perhaps matching TRBD1 (5 bases). The CDR3 contains 12 residues. Germline-derived CDR1 and CDR2 are LNHNV and YYDKDF (reference sequence). V lost 5 bases and J 8 bases, leaving 12 bases between the germline ends. CDR3 DNA: TGTGCCACCAGCCCTCCCTGGGGGGAAGCTTTCTTT. As protein: CATSPPWGEAFF. Combining the CDR3 with reference TRBV15 and TRBJ1-1 gives the whole variable domain DAMVIQNPRYQVTQFGKPVTLSCSQTLNHNVMYWYQQKSSQAPKLLFHYYDKDFNNEADTPDNFQSRRPNTSFCFLDIRSPGLGDTAMYLCATSPPWGEAFFGQGTRLTVV.

The genes are TRBV7-2 and TRBJ1-3; D is perhaps TRBD1 (5 bases). This CDR3 has 18 residues. The germline CDR1 and CDR2 sequences are SGHTA and FQGNSA. V was shortened by 5 bases and J by 3 bases, with 23 bases between the two germline ends. CDR3 loop: CASSPPPYQGGIGNTIYF. The CDR3 region has the DNA TGTGCCAGCAGCCCCCCTCCTTATCAGGGAGGGATTGGAAACACCATATATTTT.

The V gene is TRBV10-2, the J gene TRBJ2-3; the match to TRBD2 covers 8 bases. The germline V gene has CDR1 WSHSY and CDR2 SAAADI. CDR3 length: 16 residues. J gave up 2 bases and V 6 bases, and 10 bases lay outside the gene matches. This CDR3 is CASRRTSFDLTDTQYF. CDR3 nucleotide sequence: TGCGCCAGCAGAAGGACTAGCTTTGACCTCACAGATACGCAGTATTTT.

The chain has TRBV5-1 and TRBJ2-7; D may be TRBD1 or TRBD2 (5 bases each). CDR1 is SGHRS and CDR2 is YFSETQ in the germline V gene. The V and J ends lost 4 bases and 3 bases respectively, with 17 bases between them. The CDR3 extends over 15 amino acids. CDR3 sequence (DNA): TGCGCCAGCAGCGGCGGGCCCGGGACCCTCTACGAGCAGTACTTC. This gives the protein CASSGGPGTLYEQYF.

About this clone itself: One end of the junction fails to match germline, which may point to a read error. V is TRBV27 and J is TRBJ2-3; D gene uncertain. Germline assignment: CDR1 MNHEY and CDR2 SMNVEV (reference sequence). This CDR3 contains 15 residues. The CDR3 bases are TGTGCCAGCAGATTATATGGGGTCAATACAGATACGCAGTATTTT. It yields the protein CASRLYGVNTDTQYF.

V is TRBV4-1 and J is TRBJ2-3; 10 bases agree with TRBD2. Germline V gene lookup returns CDR1 MGHRA and CDR2 YSYEKL. J lost 2 bases, V lost 2 bases, and 4 bases had no gene match. This CDR3 is 16 amino acids long. CDR3 sequence reads: CASSQTGTSATDTQYF. CDR3 sequence (DNA): TGCGCCAGCAGCCAAACCGGGACTAGCGCCACAGATACGCAGTATTTT.

This chain uses TRBV7-2 with TRBJ2-7, with 13 positions matching TRBD2. V was clipped by 5 bases and J by 6 bases; unmatched bases: 10. Germline CDR1 reads SGHTA; CDR2 reads FQGNSA. The CDR3 spans 16 residues. CDR3 nucleotide sequence: TGTGCCAGCAGCCCTCCTGGACTAGCGGGGGTTGGCGAGCAGTACTTC. It is translated as CASSPPGLAGVGEQYF.

The chain links TRBV11-3 to TRBJ2-7; TRBD1 aligns across 11 bases. V lost 3 bases and J lost 6; bases outside the gene matches: 4. CDR1 and CDR2 (germline): SGHNT, YENEEA. The CDR3 sequence is 14 residues long. The CDR3 DNA is TGTGCCAGCAGCTTGGGACAGGGGGTTGGCGAGCAGTACTTC. Residues: CASSLGQGVGEQYF. Complete variable domain (other parts from reference TRBV11-3 and TRBJ2-7): EAGVVQSPRYKIIEKKQPVAFWCNPISGHNTLYWYLQNLGQGPELLIRYENEEAVDDSQLPKDRFSAERLKGVDSTLKIQPAELGDSAVYLCASSLGQGVGEQYFGPGTRLTVT.

This chain joins TRBV2 and TRBJ1-5; D remains ambiguous. The ends were cut back, 4 bases at V and 0 bases at J, with 13 bases in the middle. In germline, CDR1 is SNHLY, CDR2 FYNNEI. The CDR3 spans 16 residues. As DNA, the CDR3 is TGTGCCAGCAGTGCGGGTCAGCTGTATAGCAATCAGCCCCAGCATTTT. Amino acid sequence: CASSAGQLYSNQPQHF.

The chain combines TRBV6-5 with TRBJ1-1; maybe TRBD1 (5 bases). This CDR3 region has 14 residues. V dropped 2 bases and J dropped 6 bases, with 13 bases sitting between them. CDR1 and CDR2 from the germline V gene are MNHEY and SVGAGI. CDR3 residues: CASSYVGGGAEAFF. The DNA for the CDR3 is TGTGCCAGCAGTTACGTGGGTGGGGGTGCTGAAGCTTTCTTT.

This clone was recorded only once. The gene calls are TRBV27 and TRBJ2-2; D perhaps matches TRBD1 (5 bases). V was pared by 5 bases and J by 3 bases, with 19 bases between. The CDR3 totals 17 residues. Germline V gene lookup returns CDR1 MNHEY and CDR2 SMNVEV (reference sequence). CDR3 protein: CASSALLGLRYTGELFF. As DNA, the CDR3 is TGTGCCAGCAGTGCCCTACTGGGGCTTAGGTACACCGGGGAGCTGTTTTTT.

Only one count was recorded for this clone. V usage is TRBV12-5 and J usage is TRBJ2-3; 7 bases align to TRBD1. Germline-derived CDR1 and CDR2 are LGHNT and FRNRAP. The V and J ends lost 10 bases and 2 bases, in that order; junction bases with no gene match: 15. This CDR3 contains 16 residues. In nucleotides, the CDR3 is TGTGCTATCCAAGAAGCCCGGGACAGCTACACAGATACGCAGTATTTT. Amino acids: CAIQEARDSYTDTQYF.

V and J are TRBV7-2 and TRBJ2-1, with D perhaps TRBD2 (5 bases). Germline CDR1 and CDR2: SGHTA and FQGNSA. CDR3 length equals 17 residues. V was shortened by 2 bases and J by 5 bases, with 19 bases between the two germline ends. The CDR3 sequence: CASSLFGSNRGNNEQFF. In DNA, the CDR3 is TGTGCCAGCAGCTTATTCGGCTCCAATCGGGGTAACAATGAGCAGTTCTTC.

The rearrangement uses TRBV10-3 and TRBJ2-5; the D call may be TRBD1 or TRBD2 (5 bases each). Deletions cut 10 bases from V and 4 bases from J, with 16 bases between. CDR3 length: 13 residues. Germline-derived CDR1 and CDR2 are ENHRY and SYGVKD. This CDR3 is CASCPRDRETQYF. The CDR3 DNA follows: TGTGCCAGCTGCCCCAGGGACCGAGAGACCCAGTACTTC.

V gene TRBV20-1 combines with J gene TRBJ2-5; no firm D call. The J call is doubtful: the DNA matches TRBJ2-7 better. Germline V CDR1 and CDR2: DFQATT, SNEGSKA (reference sequence). The CDR3 extends over 11 amino acids. CDR3 sequence (DNA): TGCAGTGCTAGATTGGGTCGCGAGCAGTACTTC. Protein sequence: CSARLGREQYF.